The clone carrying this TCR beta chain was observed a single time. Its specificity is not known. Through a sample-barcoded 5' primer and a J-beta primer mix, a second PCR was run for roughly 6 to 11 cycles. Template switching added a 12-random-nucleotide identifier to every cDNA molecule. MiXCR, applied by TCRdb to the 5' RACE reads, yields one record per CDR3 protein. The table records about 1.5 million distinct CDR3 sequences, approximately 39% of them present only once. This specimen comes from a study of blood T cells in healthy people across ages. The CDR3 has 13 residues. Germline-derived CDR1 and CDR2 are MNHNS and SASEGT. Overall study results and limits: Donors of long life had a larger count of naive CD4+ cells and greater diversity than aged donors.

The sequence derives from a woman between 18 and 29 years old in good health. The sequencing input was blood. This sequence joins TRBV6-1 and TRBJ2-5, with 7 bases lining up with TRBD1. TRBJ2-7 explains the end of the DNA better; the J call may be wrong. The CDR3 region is CASNPGGFYEQYF. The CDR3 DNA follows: TGTGCCAGCAATCCAGGGGGTTTTTACGAGCAGTACTTC.